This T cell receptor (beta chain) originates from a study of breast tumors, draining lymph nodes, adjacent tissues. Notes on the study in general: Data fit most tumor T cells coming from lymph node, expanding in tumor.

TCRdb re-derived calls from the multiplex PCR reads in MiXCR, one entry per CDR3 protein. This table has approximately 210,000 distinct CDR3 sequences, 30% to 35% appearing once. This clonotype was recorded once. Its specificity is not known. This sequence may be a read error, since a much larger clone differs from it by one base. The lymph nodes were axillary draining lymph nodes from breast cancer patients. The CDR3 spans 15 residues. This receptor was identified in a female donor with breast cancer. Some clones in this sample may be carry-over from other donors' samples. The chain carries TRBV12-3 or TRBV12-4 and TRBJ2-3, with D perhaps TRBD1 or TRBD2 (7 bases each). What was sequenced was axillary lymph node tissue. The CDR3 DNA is TGTGCCAGCACCCCTAGAGGGCGGGGGACAGATACGCGGTATTTT. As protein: CASTPRGRGTDTRYF.